This TCR beta chain is from a study of blood T cell repertoires in COVID-19. Only a few counts were recorded for this clone. Germline lookup yields CDR1 SGHTA and CDR2 FQGNSA. Trimming removed 0 bases from V and 2 bases from J, with 10 bases in between. The CDR3 extends over 15 amino acids. Libraries were prepared by immunoSEQ multiplex PCR; TCRdb keeps only in-frame clonotypes and omits some of them. The sample contains about 270,000 clones, roughly nine tenths of which appear only once. The chain combines TRBV7-2 with TRBJ1-2; no reliable D call. This clonotype originated in a woman aged 60-70 years who had recovered from COVID-19. Input material: peripheral blood. DNA for the CDR3: TGTGCCAGCAGCTTAGCCTATGCGCGGAACTATGGCTACACCTTC. Its translation is CASSLAYARNYGYTF.